Here is one T cell receptor beta chain with its context. Its antigen remains unidentified. The sample comes from a study of T cells after yellow fever vaccination. In the study overall: Fractions with few cells were prepared using SMART-Seq v4 Ultra Low Input.

The ends were cut back, 7 bases at V and 1 base at J, with 11 bases in the middle. The CDR3 loop spans 14 amino acids. Per germline, CDR1 MNHNS and CDR2 SASEGT. UMIs were added to TCR cDNA along with a universal primer site when it was made by 5'RACE template switching. TCRdb analysed the 5' RACE reads with MiXCR anew, one entry per CDR3 protein. The table includes about 130,000 distinct CDR3 sequences, nearly 7.5% detected once. Study-wide findings and caveats: Contamination of FACS-sorted repertoires by abundant clonotypes from the bulk population could occur.

The specimen comprised CD4+ T cells sorted from PBMCs, sampled 9 to 11 days after the first yellow fever vaccination. This receptor was identified in a man between 18 and 29 years old who received the YFV17D yellow fever vaccine. V usage is TRBV6-1 and J usage is TRBJ2-4; a possible D gene is TRBD2 (5 bases). The chain's CDR3 is CASILPGAKNIQYF. In DNA, the CDR3 is TGTGCCAGCATCCTCCCGGGGGCCAAAAACATTCAGTACTTC.